This T cell receptor (beta chain) comes out of a study of blood T cell repertoires in COVID-19. Authors' methods: Reference gene primer amplification gave nucleated cell count estimates. The repertoire was sequenced with immunoSEQ multiplex PCR; TCRdb's copy has only in-frame clones and lacks some. V and J calls and clone size are copied from that table; D and trimming were computed from the DNA. This sample carries about 240,000 clones, 80% to 85% of them seen once, and the ten largest clones take 9.5% to 15%. The CDR3 extends over 16 amino acids. Germline V gives CDR1 SGHRS, CDR2 YFSETQ. V dropped 0 bases and J dropped 5; count of bases not matched to a gene: 7.

This receptor was taken from a woman aged 60 to 75 with active or convalescent COVID-19. The specimen sequenced was peripheral blood. V gene TRBV5-1 combines with J gene TRBJ1-4, with 7 bases that match TRBD1. CDR3 sequence (DNA): TGCGCCAGCAGCTTGGCTTTACAGGGGACAAATGAAAAACTGTTTTTT. Its protein product is CASSLALQGTNEKLFF.